The T cell receptor beta chain under discussion was sequenced for a study of blood T cell repertoires in COVID-19. For the study at large: The United States, Italy and Spain provided the acute and convalescent COVID-19 samples. Sources were T cells, B-cell-depleted T cells, or PBMCs; the material itself was cDNA or gDNA.

The CDR3 length is 18 residues. Trimming at V came to 4 bases and at J to 4 bases, leaving 16 bases not matched to a gene. Germline V lookup: CDR1 SGHRS, CDR2 YFSETQ. Authors' processing steps: By means of reference gene primer amplification, nucleated cell counts were estimated. Measured with immunoSEQ multiplex PCR; TCRdb has only the in-frame clones, and not every one. The V and J calls and clone size are taken from that table; D and trimming were inferred from the DNA. The data hold a few hundred thousand clones, with approximately 83% observed a single time. The receptor was derived from a woman aged 25 to 45 who had recovered from COVID-19. The V call is TRBV5-1, the J call TRBJ2-1, with 8 bases matching TRBD2. The specimen was peripheral blood. CDR3 region: CASSPTSGDGGLYNEQFF. The CDR3 nucleotides are TGCGCCAGCAGCCCCACTAGCGGAGACGGGGGGCTTTACAATGAGCAGTTCTTC.